This entry describes one T cell receptor beta chain. The data originate from a study of T cell changes during pregnancy in multiple sclerosis. The CDR3 has 14 amino acids. With 0 bases removed from V and 4 bases from J, the gap between germline ends came to 11 bases. The germline gives CDR1 SGDLS, CDR2 YYNGEE. TCRdb's table, derived via immunoSEQ multiplex PCR, lists solely in-frame clones and lacks some. The sample holds about 8,500 clones, about 85% seen once. The clonotype originates from a female donor in good health, enrolled as a control in a pregnancy study. The rearrangement uses TRBV9 and TRBJ2-7; D is perhaps TRBD1 (6 bases). This specimen was CD8+ T cells from peripheral blood mononuclear cells, taken in the first trimester of pregnancy. The CDR3 is CASSVGAGEYEQYF. The DNA for the CDR3 is TGTGCCAGCAGCGTAGGTGCAGGGGAGTACGAGCAGTACTTC.